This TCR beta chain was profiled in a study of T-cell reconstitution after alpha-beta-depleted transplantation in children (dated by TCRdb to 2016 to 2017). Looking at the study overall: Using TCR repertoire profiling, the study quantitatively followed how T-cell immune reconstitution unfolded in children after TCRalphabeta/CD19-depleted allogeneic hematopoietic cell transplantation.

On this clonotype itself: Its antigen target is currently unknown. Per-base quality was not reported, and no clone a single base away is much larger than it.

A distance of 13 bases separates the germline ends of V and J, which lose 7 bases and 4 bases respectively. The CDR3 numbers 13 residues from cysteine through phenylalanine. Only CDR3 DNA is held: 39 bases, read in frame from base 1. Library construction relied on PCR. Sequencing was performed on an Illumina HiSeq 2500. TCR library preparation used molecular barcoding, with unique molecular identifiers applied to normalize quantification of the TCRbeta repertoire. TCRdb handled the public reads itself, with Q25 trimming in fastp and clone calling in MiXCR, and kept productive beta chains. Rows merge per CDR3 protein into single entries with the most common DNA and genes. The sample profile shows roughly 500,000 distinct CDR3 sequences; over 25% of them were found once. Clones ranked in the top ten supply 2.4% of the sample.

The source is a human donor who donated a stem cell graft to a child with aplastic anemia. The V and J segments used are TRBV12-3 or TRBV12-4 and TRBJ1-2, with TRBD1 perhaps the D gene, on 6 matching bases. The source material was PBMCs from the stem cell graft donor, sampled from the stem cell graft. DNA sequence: TGTGCCAGCACAGGAGGGGGAAGCTATGGCTACACCTTC. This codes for CASTGGGSYGYTF.